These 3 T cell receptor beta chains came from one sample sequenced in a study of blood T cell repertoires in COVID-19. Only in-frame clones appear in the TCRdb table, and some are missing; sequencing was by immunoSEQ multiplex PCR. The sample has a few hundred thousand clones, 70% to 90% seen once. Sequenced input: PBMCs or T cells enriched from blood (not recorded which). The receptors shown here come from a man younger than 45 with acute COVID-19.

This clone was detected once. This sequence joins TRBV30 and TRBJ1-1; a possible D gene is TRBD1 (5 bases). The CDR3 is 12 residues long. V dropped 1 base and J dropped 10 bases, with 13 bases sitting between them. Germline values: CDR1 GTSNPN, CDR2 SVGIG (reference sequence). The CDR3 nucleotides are TGTGCCTGGAGTGGATTGGCAGGGCCAGCTTTCTTT. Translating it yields CAWSGLAGPAFF.

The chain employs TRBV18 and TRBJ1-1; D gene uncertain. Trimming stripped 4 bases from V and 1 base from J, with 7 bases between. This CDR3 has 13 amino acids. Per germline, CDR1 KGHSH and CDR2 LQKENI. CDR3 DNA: TGTGCCAGCTCACTTTCCGGGAACACTGAAGCTTTCTTT. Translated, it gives CASSLSGNTEAFF.

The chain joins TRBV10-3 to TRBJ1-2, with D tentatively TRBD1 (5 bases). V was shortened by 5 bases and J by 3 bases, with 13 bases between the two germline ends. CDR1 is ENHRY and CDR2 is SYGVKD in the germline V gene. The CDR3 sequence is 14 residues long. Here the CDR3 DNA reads TGTGCCATCAGTCAACAGGAGGGTGACTATGGCTACACCTTC. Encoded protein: CAISQQEGDYGYTF.